Listed below are T cell receptor beta chains from one sample, sequenced in a study of cytomegalovirus exposure and HLA in healthy donors. Only in-frame clones appear in the TCRdb table, and some are missing; sequencing was by immunoSEQ multiplex PCR. The sample includes around 80,000 clones, around 76% of them seen just once. The material sequenced was PBMCs. These receptors were taken from a man aged 18-30 years in good health and CMV-seropositive. Both conserved end residues are part of each CDR3. Fields, in order: D gene, J gene, clone size, V gene, CDR3 protein, CDR3 DNA. A D gene is named only where the DNA matches it firmly. Clone size is stated in some rows and not others, as once, few, many or a class when expanded.

- | TRBJ1-5 | few | TRBV4-1 | CASSQAARVNQPQHF | TGCGCCAGCAGCCAAGCAGCCAGGGTCAATCAGCCCCAGCATTTT
- | TRBJ1-1 | - | TRBV27 | CASGRYTEAFF | TGTGCCAGCGGCAGGTACACTGAAGCTTTCTTT
TRBD1 | TRBJ2-2 | - | TRBV18 | CASSPGQGTGELFF | TGTGCCAGCTCACCCGGACAGGGCACCGGGGAGCTGTTTTTT
TRBD2 | TRBJ2-7 | - | TRBV2 | CASSEALLAGGPYEQYF | TGTGCCAGCAGTGAAGCGTTATTAGCGGGAGGACCCTACGAGCAGTACTTC
TRBD2 | TRBJ2-7 | - | TRBV6-5 | CASSYSGGGGNEQYF | TGTGCCAGCAGTTACTCAGGCGGGGGTGGGAACGAGCAGTACTTC
- | TRBJ1-5 | once | TRBV28 | CASRKKGPGQPQHF | TGTGCCAGCAGAAAAAAGGGGCCTGGCCAGCCCCAGCATTTT
TRBD1 | TRBJ2-4 | - | TRBV2 | CASSENRGQNIQYF | TGTGCCAGCAGTGAAAACAGGGGCCAAAACATTCAGTACTTC
TRBD1 | TRBJ1-1 | - | TRBV7-8 | CASSYVPGGPEAFF | TGTGCCAGCAGCTACGTCCCAGGGGGCCCTGAAGCTTTCTTT
TRBD2 | TRBJ2-7 | - | TRBV6-5 | CASSYSSSGRAHEQYF | TGTGCCAGCAGTTACTCTTCTAGCGGGAGGGCTCACGAGCAGTACTTC
- | TRBJ2-7 | - | TRBV6-5 | CASSSLSYEQYF | TGTGCCAGCAGTTCCCTTTCCTACGAGCAGTACTTC
- | TRBJ1-4 | - | TRBV29-1 | CSVPSTNEKLFF | TGCAGCGTTCCTTCAACTAATGAAAAACTGTTTTTT
TRBD2 | TRBJ2-3 | - | TRBV5-1 | CASSLVAGSGRMADTQYF | TGCGCCAGCAGCTTGGTGGCCGGTAGCGGGAGGATGGCAGATACGCAGTATTTT
- | TRBJ1-2 | once | TRBV7-2 | CASSGRSGSYF | TGTGCCAGCAGCGGGAGGTCAGGGAGCTACTTC
TRBD1 | TRBJ1-2 | once | TRBV9 | CASSARGQLNYGYTF | TGTGCCAGCAGCGCGAGGGGACAGCTTAACTATGGCTACACCTTC
- | TRBJ1-2 | - | TRBV20-1 | CSAPGSYFYTF | TGCAGTGCCCCGGGGAGTTACTTCTACACCTTC
TRBD2 | TRBJ2-7 | - | TRBV6-5 | CASTGGTYEQYF | TGTGCCAGCACGGGAGGGACCTACGAGCAGTACTTC
- | TRBJ1-1 | - | TRBV7-3 | CASSPHLNTEAFF | TGTGCCAGCAGCCCACACCTGAACACTGAAGCTTTCTTT
TRBD1 | TRBJ1-5 | - | TRBV5-1 | CASSPGQQNQPQHF | TGCGCCAGCAGCCCGGGACAGCAGAATCAGCCCCAGCATTTT
- | TRBJ1-2 | - | TRBV5-1 | CASSPGDYGYTF | TGCGCCAGCAGCCCGGGGGACTATGGCTACACCTTC
TRBD2 | TRBJ2-3 | - | TRBV4-2 | CASSQDLQRGRTDTQYF | TGTGCCAGCAGCCAAGATCTTCAGCGGGGGCGCACAGATACGCAGTATTTT
TRBD2 | TRBJ2-3 | - | TRBV7-2 | CASSLSPPGTSDSTDTQYF | TGTGCCAGCAGCTTATCGCCCCCCGGGACTAGCGATTCCACAGATACGCAGTATTTT
TRBD2 | TRBJ2-1 | - | TRBV5-4 | CASSRRKSSGSEYEQFF | TGTGCCAGCAGCCGAAGGAAGTCAAGCGGGAGTGAATATGAGCAGTTCTTC
TRBD1 | TRBJ1-1 | - | TRBV6-6 | CASSSPDRAAFF | TGTGCCAGCAGTTCTCCGGACAGGGCAGCTTTCTTT
TRBD1 | TRBJ2-7 | - | TRBV5-1 | CASSLGTGREQYF | TGCGCCAGCAGCTTGGGGACAGGGCGCGAGCAGTACTTC
TRBD2 | TRBJ2-7 | - | TRBV15 | CATSTGLAGYEQYF | TGTGCCACCAGCACCGGACTAGCGGGCTACGAGCAGTACTTC
TRBD1 | TRBJ2-1 | - | TRBV5-1 | CASSSGQGADEQFF | TGCGCCAGCAGCTCGGGACAGGGGGCGGATGAGCAGTTCTTC
- | TRBJ2-3 | - | TRBV6-5 | CASSTHRARTDTQYF | TGTGCCAGCAGTACCCACAGGGCTCGCACAGATACGCAGTATTTT
- | TRBJ2-5 | - | TRBV11-2 | CASSFGRDGETQYF | TGTGCCAGCAGCTTCGGCAGAGACGGGGAGACCCAGTACTTC
- | TRBJ2-7 | once | TRBV14 | CASSKGHLLYEQYF | TGTGCCAGCAGCAAGGGACATCTTCTCTACGAGCAGTACTTC
- | TRBJ2-7 | - | TRBV4-1 | CASSQDGPGGYEQYF | TGCGCCAGCAGCCAAGATGGCCCAGGAGGATACGAGCAGTACTTC
TRBD1 | TRBJ1-2 | - | TRBV7-9 | CASGGRGRVGYTF | TGTGCCAGCGGCGGCAGGGGGCGGGTTGGCTACACCTTC
TRBD1 | TRBJ1-4 | - | TRBV29-1 | CSVGYRGNEKLFF | TGCAGCGTTGGCTACAGGGGTAACGAAAAACTGTTTTTT
TRBD1 | TRBJ1-3 | - | TRBV9 | CASSPTGFSGNTIYF | TGTGCCAGCAGCCCGACAGGGTTCTCTGGAAACACCATATATTTT
TRBD2 | TRBJ2-4 | - | TRBV28 | CASSGVSGRVNIQYF | TGTGCCAGCAGCGGAGTTAGCGGGAGGGTGAACATTCAGTACTTC
- | TRBJ1-3 | - | TRBV18 | CASSRLARSSGNTIYF | TGTGCCAGCTCACGTCTGGCACGGAGCTCTGGAAACACCATATATTTT
- | TRBJ2-7 | - | TRBV19 | CASSSAQGIEQYF | TGTGCCAGTAGTTCCGCACAGGGAATCGAGCAGTACTTC
- | TRBJ2-3 | - | TRBV10-2 | CASSAVITDTQYF | TGCGCCAGCAGTGCAGTGATCACAGATACGCAGTATTTT
- | TRBJ1-2 | once | TRBV6-1 | CASSAPPRGNYGYTF | TGTGCCAGCAGTGCCCCGCCCAGAGGTAACTATGGCTACACCTTC
- | TRBJ1-5 | - | TRBV28 | CASRTQQGVGQPQHF | TGTGCCAGCAGGACCCAACAGGGAGTAGGACAGCCCCAGCATTTT
TRBD1 | TRBJ1-1 | - | TRBV29-1 | CSVKLGQGAGEAFF | TGCAGCGTCAAACTGGGACAGGGGGCTGGTGAAGCTTTCTTT
- | TRBJ1-2 | - | TRBV28 | CASSFRDYGYTF | TGTGCCAGCAGTTTCCGGGACTATGGCTACACCTTC
TRBD2 | TRBJ2-1 | - | TRBV7-3 | CASSLGLAGGINLYNEQFF | TGTGCCAGCAGCTTGGGACTAGCGGGAGGCATCAACCTTTACAATGAGCAGTTCTTC
TRBD1 | TRBJ1-2 | - | TRBV29-1 | CSVYDGGQGYGYTF | TGCAGCGTCTACGACGGGGGACAGGGCTATGGCTACACCTTC
- | TRBJ1-5 | once | TRBV6-1 | CASSERPEQAQPQHF | TGTGCCAGCAGTGAAAGACCCGAACAGGCTCAGCCCCAGCATTTT
- | TRBJ1-5 | few | TRBV7-2 | CASSSWTDYQPQHF | TGTGCCAGCAGCTCGTGGACTGATTATCAGCCCCAGCATTTT